Following are 9 T cell receptor beta chains from one sample sequenced in a study of Graves' ophthalmopathy and Graves' hyperthyroidism. Amplification of the TCR beta CDR3 regions used RNA transcripts (as template). HTBI primers primed a first-round RT-PCR, and a second-round multiplex PCR followed. TCRdb ran MiXCR on the multiplex PCR reads and lists one entry per CDR3 protein. The sample carries 500,000 to 800,000 distinct CDR3 sequences, 35% to 50% recorded once. Material: peripheral blood. The source of these receptors is an adult man with Graves' ophthalmopathy.

This clonotype showed up many times. The rearrangement uses TRBV10-3 and TRBJ1-3, with 9 nucleotides matching TRBD1. The CDR3 totals 14 residues. The J segment lost 6 bases and the V segment lost 6 bases, leaving 6 bases of the junction unmatched. The germline gives CDR1 ENHRY, CDR2 SYGVKD. The CDR3 DNA follows: TGTGCCATCAGCGAGGGACAGGGAATAAACACCATATATTTT. Its protein product is CAISEGQGINTIYF.

The table lists this clonotype with a few counts. The chain uses TRBV19 and TRBJ1-3; D is unclear. In germline, CDR1 is LNHDA, CDR2 SQIVND (reference sequence). The CDR3 consists of 17 residues. V was clipped by 2 bases and J by 0 bases, with 14 bases between them. CDR3 bases: TGTGCCAGTAGTATATATCCTCGCCGGGGCTCTGGAAACACCATATATTTT. Its translation is CASSIYPRRGSGNTIYF. The variable domain in full, with the rest retrieved from reference TRBV19 and TRBJ1-3, is DGGITQSPKYLFRKEGQNVTLSCEQNLNHDAMYWYRQDPGQGLRLIYYSQIVNDFQKGDIAEGYSVSREKKESFPLTVTSAQKNPTAFYLCASSIYPRRGSGNTIYFGEGSWLTVV.

This chain joins TRBV5-1 and TRBJ1-2, with a weak D call TRBD1 (6 bases). The CDR3 spans 15 residues. With 0 bases removed from V and 4 bases from J, the gap between germline ends came to 13 bases. From germline, CDR1 is SGHRS and CDR2 YFSETQ. CDR3 bases: TGCGCCAGCAGCTTGGGCCAGGGGTTACGCTATGGCTACACCTTC. Translation: CASSLGQGLRYGYTF.

The chain carries TRBV11-1 and TRBJ1-2; 8 bases match TRBD1. CDR1 and CDR2 from the germline V gene are SGHAT and FQDESV (reference sequence). V shed 5 bases, J shed 7 bases, and the junction held 9 bases outside the gene matches. This CDR3 has 14 amino acids. CDR3 sequence: CASSQGTGDRGYTF. CDR3 nucleotides: TGTGCCAGCAGCCAGGGGACAGGAGATCGTGGCTACACCTTC.

J is TRBJ1-2 and V is TRBV29-1; perhaps TRBD1 as D (6 bases). CDR3 length: 15 residues. V lost 4 bases and J lost 0, with 15 bases in between. CDR1 SQVTM and CDR2 ANQGSEA come from the germline V gene. Here the CDR3 DNA reads TGCAGCGTTGCTACTCGGACAGCTGCTAACTATGGCTACACCTTC. It encodes CSVATRTAANYGYTF.

The CDR3 DNA follows: TGTGCCAGCAGCTTGGAAGCCAGGGATTGGGATGGCTACACCTTC. Translation: CASSLEARDWDGYTF. The V call is TRBV5-4, the J call TRBJ1-2; perhaps TRBD1 as D (5 bases). Germline-derived CDR1 and CDR2 are SGHNT and YYREEE (reference sequence). Trimming took off 0 bases at V and 6 bases at J, with 15 bases between the two ends. The length of the CDR3 is 15 residues.

The gene calls are TRBV4-3 and TRBJ1-1; 7 positions agree with TRBD1. The V segment lost 1 base and the J segment 0 bases; nucleotides outside the gene matches: 8. CDR1 and CDR2 (germline): LGHNA, YSLEER. This CDR3 has 17 amino acids. The CDR3 nucleotides are TGCGCCAGCAGCCAAGGTCGACAGGGCTCCATGAACACTGAAGCTTTCTTT. The encoded protein is CASSQGRQGSMNTEAFF.

The sample holds many counts of this clonotype. The V call is TRBV11-3, the J call TRBJ1-2; no clear D. Per the germline V gene, CDR1 is SGHNT and CDR2 is YENEEA. The CDR3 is made up of 12 amino acids. V was shortened by 2 bases and J by 6 bases, with 7 bases between the two germline ends. CDR3 in amino acids: CASSLPGDGYTF. Written as DNA, the CDR3 is TGTGCCAGCAGCTTACCGGGCGATGGCTACACCTTC.

This clonotype was recorded only once. One end of the junction is discordant with germline, which a read error may explain. The CDR3 nucleotides are TGTGTCAGCTCACCACTCCGTGAGAACACTGAAGCTTTCTTT. Translation gives CVSSPLRENTEAFF. The chain combines TRBV18 with TRBJ1-1; D is uncertain. CDR3 size: 14 residues. CDR1 is KGHSH and CDR2 is LQKENI in the germline V gene.